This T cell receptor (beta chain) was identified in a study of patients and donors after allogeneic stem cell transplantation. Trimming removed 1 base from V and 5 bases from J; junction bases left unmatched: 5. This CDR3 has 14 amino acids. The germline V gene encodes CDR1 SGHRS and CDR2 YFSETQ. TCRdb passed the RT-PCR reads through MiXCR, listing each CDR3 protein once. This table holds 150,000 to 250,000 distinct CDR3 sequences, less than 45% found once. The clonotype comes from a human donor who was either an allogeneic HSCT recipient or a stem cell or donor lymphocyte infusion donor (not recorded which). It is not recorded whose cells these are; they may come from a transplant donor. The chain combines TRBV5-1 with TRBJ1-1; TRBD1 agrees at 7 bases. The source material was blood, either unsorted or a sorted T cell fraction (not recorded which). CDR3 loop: CASSLRGRWTEAFF. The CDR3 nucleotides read TGCGCCAGCAGCTTGAGGGGGCGATGGACTGAAGCTTTCTTT.